Listed here are 12 T cell receptor beta chains from one sample, sequenced in a study of blood T cell repertoires in COVID-19. Generated by immunoSEQ multiplex PCR, the TCRdb table keeps only in-frame clones and is missing some. Of 150,000 to 200,000 clones listed, over 80% are singletons. The specimen was peripheral blood. The receptors derive from a woman aged 40 to 50 with COVID-19, enrolled during active disease.

This rearrangement joins TRBV28 to TRBJ1-2; D gene uncertain. The V gene lost 3 bases and the J gene lost 2 bases, with 7 bases spanning the gap. Germline V CDR1 and CDR2: MDHEN, SYDVKM. The CDR3 spans 13 residues. The CDR3 sequence is CASSFLLNYGYTF. CDR3 nucleotides: TGTGCCAGCAGTTTCCTACTGAACTATGGCTACACCTTC.

The chain employs TRBV10-3 and TRBJ2-2; D is ambiguous. CDR3 size: 15 residues. Trimming pared 0 bases from V and 6 bases from J, leaving 11 bases between. Germline-derived CDR1 and CDR2 are ENHRY and SYGVKD. The CDR3 region is CAISESGRPAGELFF. The CDR3, as DNA: TGTGCCATCAGTGAGTCGGGCAGGCCCGCCGGGGAGCTGTTTTTT.

The chain employs TRBV19 and TRBJ2-1, with 9 bases lining up with TRBD2. With V trimmed by 5 bases and J by 6 bases, 2 bases remained unmatched. Germline V CDR1 and CDR2: LNHDA, SQIVND (reference sequence). This CDR3 spans 13 amino acids. CDR3 nucleotide sequence: TGTGCCAGTAGTGTGGGACTAGCCAATGAGCAGTTCTTC. This sequence encodes CASSVGLANEQFF.

The chain couples TRBV10-1 to TRBJ2-1; TRBD2 agrees at 10 bases. Germline V gene sequence: CDR1 WNHNN, CDR2 SYGVQD (reference sequence). The CDR3 runs to 13 residues. V shed 5 bases and J 7 bases; nucleotides not matched to a gene: 2. The CDR3 loop reads CASSRAGGNEQFF. The CDR3 nucleotides read TGCGCCAGCAGTAGAGCGGGAGGGAATGAGCAGTTCTTC.

The rearrangement joins TRBV14 to TRBJ2-1; possibly TRBD2 for D (6 bases). Germline lookup yields CDR1 SGHDN and CDR2 FVKESK. Trimming cost V 0 bases and J 4 bases, with 13 bases left between them. CDR3 length: 16 amino acids. The CDR3 DNA follows: TGTGCCAGCAGCCAAGATTTGGGACTCCGTTACAATGAGCAGTTCTTC. Its protein is CASSQDLGLRYNEQFF.

In this sample, this clone turned up a few times. The chain carries TRBV12-3 or TRBV12-4 and TRBJ2-5; 13 positions agree with TRBD2. Unmatched junction bases numbered 1, after V lost 6 bases and J lost 6 bases. The CDR3 extends over 13 amino acids. The chain's CDR3 is CASRGLAGKTQYF. The CDR3 DNA follows: TGTGCCAGCAGGGGACTAGCGGGGAAGACCCAGTACTTC.

This clone appeared once. The V gene is TRBV7-9, the J gene TRBJ2-1, with D maybe TRBD2 (5 bases). Looked up from germline, CDR1 is SEHNR and CDR2 is FQNEAQ (reference sequence). CDR3 size: 12 residues. V lost 3 bases, J lost 14 bases, and 14 bases lay in between. The CDR3 sequence: CASSLKEVVEFF. The CDR3 nucleotides read TGTGCCAGCAGCTTGAAGGAGGTCGTGGAGTTCTTC.

The chain links TRBV7-9 to TRBJ1-2; D remains unclear. Trimming took 2 bases from V and 4 from J, leaving 14 bases between them. This CDR3 has 15 residues. CDR1 SEHNR and CDR2 FQNEAQ come from the germline V gene (reference sequence). In nucleotides, the CDR3 is TGTGCCAGCAGCTTAAGTCAAAGGGAGACCTATGGCTACACCTTC. Amino acids: CASSLSQRETYGYTF.

There are many counts of this clone. V and J are TRBV15 and TRBJ1-1, with D possibly being TRBD1 (5 bases). The germline V and J ends were trimmed by 1 base and 10 bases, with 13 bases remaining between them. This CDR3 has 13 amino acids. Germline CDR1 is LNHNV and CDR2 is YYDKDF (reference sequence). CDR3 DNA sequence: TGTGCCACCAGCAGAGGGGGGGAAATGGGAGCTTTCTTT. This encodes CATSRGGEMGAFF.

The chain combines TRBV5-1 with TRBJ2-7; 11 bases line up with TRBD2. V dropped 4 bases and J dropped 4; count of bases not matched to a gene: 7. The CDR3 totals 15 residues. The germline V gene has CDR1 SGHRS and CDR2 YFSETQ. As DNA, the CDR3 is TGCGCCAGCAGCGTACAGACTAGCGGGATTTACGAGCAGTACTTC. It encodes CASSVQTSGIYEQYF.

The chain is built from TRBV7-9 and TRBJ1-1; TRBD1 agrees at 9 bases. The CDR3 runs 14 residues. The junction had 9 bases not matched to a gene; V was cut back by 8 bases and J by 5 bases. Germline V CDR1 and CDR2: SEHNR, FQNEAQ (reference sequence). In nucleotides, the CDR3 is TGTGCCAGCGGCGCACAGGGGGCAGGGACTGAAGCTTTCTTT. Amino acids: CASGAQGAGTEAFF. Full variable domain (rest looked up from reference TRBV7-9 and TRBJ1-1): DTGVSQNPRHKITKRGQNVTFRCDPISEHNRLYWYRQTLGQGPEFLTYFQNEAQLEKSRLLSDRFSAERPKGSFSTLEIQRTEQGDSAMYLCASGAQGAGTEAFFGQGTRLTVV.

The chain uses TRBV5-5 and TRBJ1-2; no clear D gene. This CDR3 is built from 11 residues. The V gene lost 7 bases and the J gene lost 8 bases, with 12 bases spanning the gap. The germline V gene encodes CDR1 SGHKS and CDR2 YYEKEE (reference sequence). The DNA for the CDR3 is TGTGCCAGCGGAGCGGCGTGGGGCTACACCTTC. Residues: CASGAAWGYTF.